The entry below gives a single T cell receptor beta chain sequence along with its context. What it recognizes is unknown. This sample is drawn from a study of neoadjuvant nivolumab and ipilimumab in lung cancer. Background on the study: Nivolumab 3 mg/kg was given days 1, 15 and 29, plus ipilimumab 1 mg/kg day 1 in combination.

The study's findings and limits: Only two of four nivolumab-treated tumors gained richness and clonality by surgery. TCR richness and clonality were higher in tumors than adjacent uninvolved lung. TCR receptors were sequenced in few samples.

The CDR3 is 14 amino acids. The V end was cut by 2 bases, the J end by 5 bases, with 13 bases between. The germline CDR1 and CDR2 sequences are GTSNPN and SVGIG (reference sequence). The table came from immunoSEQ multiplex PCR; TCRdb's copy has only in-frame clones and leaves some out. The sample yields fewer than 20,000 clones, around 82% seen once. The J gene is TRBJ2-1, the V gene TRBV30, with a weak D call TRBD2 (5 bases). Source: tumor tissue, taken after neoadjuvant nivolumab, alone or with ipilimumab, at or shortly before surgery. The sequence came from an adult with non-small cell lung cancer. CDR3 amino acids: CAWSRRGTNNEQFF. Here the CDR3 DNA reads TGTGCCTGGAGTAGACGGGGTACGAACAATGAGCAGTTCTTC.